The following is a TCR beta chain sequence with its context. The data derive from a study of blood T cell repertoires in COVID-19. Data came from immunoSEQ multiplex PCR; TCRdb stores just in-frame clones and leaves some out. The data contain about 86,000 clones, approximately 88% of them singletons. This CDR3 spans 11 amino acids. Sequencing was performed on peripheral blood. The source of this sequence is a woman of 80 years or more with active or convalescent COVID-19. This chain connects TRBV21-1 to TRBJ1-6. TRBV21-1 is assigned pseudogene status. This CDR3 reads CASSILRPLHF. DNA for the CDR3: TGTGCCAGCAGCATACTCCGACCCCTCCACTTT.